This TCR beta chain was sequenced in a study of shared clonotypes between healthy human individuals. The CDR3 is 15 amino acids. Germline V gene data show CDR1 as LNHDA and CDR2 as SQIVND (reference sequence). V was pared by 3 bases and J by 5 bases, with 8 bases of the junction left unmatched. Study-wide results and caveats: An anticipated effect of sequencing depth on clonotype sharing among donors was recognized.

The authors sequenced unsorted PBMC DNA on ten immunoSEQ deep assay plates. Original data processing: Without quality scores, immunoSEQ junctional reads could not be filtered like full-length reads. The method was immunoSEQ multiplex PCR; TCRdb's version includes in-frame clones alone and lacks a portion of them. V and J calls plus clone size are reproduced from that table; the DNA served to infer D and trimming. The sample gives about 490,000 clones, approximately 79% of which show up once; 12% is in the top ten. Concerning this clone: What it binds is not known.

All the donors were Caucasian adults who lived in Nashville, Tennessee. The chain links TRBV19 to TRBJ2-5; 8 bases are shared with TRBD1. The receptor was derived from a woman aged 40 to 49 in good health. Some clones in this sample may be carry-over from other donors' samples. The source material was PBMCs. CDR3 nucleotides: TGTGCCAGTAGTATGCTACAGGGGGAGAGGGAGACCCAGTACTTC. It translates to CASSMLQGERETQYF.